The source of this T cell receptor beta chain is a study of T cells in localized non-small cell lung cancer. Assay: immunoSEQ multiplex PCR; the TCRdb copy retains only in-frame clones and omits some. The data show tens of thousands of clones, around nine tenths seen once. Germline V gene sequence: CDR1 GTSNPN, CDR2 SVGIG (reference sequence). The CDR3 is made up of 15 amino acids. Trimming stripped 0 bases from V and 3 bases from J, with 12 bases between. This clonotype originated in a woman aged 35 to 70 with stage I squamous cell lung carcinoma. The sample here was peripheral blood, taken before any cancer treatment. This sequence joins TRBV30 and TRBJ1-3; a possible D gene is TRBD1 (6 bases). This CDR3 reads CAWSVRGAGGNTIYF. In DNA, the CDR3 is TGTGCCTGGAGTGTACGGGGGGCCGGTGGAAACACCATATATTTT.